The 3 T cell receptor beta chains in this list originate from one sample, sequenced in a study of CD8 T cells in ankylosing spondylitis. Each CDR3 protein gets one entry after TCRdb re-called the 5' RACE reads with MiXCR. The table records about 540,000 distinct CDR3 sequences, about 12% of them present only once. Notes on the study in general: Seemingly distinctive of ankylosing spondylitis blood was a TCR beta motif formed by eight highly homologous variants.

These receptors' targets are unknown. Material for sequencing was blood, either unsorted or a sorted T cell fraction (not recorded which). Receptor source: a male donor with ankylosing spondylitis.

V gene TRBV19 combines with J gene TRBJ1-1, with 9 bases identical to TRBD1. Germline CDR1 LNHDA, CDR2 SQIVND (reference sequence). Trimming removed 7 bases from V and 4 bases from J; junction bases left unmatched: 13. The CDR3 is made up of 16 amino acids. The CDR3 DNA is TGTGCCAGTATTAAACTTCCGGGACAGGGTCGCACTGAAGCTTTCTTT. Protein: CASIKLPGQGRTEAFF.

The rearrangement joins TRBV20-1 to TRBJ1-2; D remains ambiguous. Germline V lookup: CDR1 DFQATT, CDR2 SNEGSKA (reference sequence). CDR3 length equals 13 residues. V was cut by 8 bases and J by 2 bases, with 15 bases left in between. The CDR3 spells CSLQPEENYGYTF. The DNA for the CDR3 is TGCAGTCTCCAACCTGAAGAGAACTATGGCTACACCTTC.

Only a few counts were recorded for this clonotype. This sequence joins TRBV2 and TRBJ1-1; unclear D gene. The germline V gene encodes CDR1 SNHLY and CDR2 FYNNEI. The CDR3 has 12 amino acids. The ends were cut back, 7 bases at V and 1 base at J, with 7 bases in the middle. This CDR3 is CASNTGNTEAFF. CDR3 nucleotides: TGTGCCAGCAATACGGGGAACACTGAAGCTTTCTTT.